These T cell receptor beta chains were read from a single sample in a study of vaccination and CD4 T cells after COVID-19. Their antigen targets remain unknown. TCRdb reprocessed the PCR reads with MiXCR, giving one entry per CDR3 protein. The sample lists 15,000 to 20,000 distinct CDR3 sequences; roughly 56% were seen once. The sample consisted of CD4+ T cells from blood, cultured in vitro. All receptors derive from a human donor who had recovered from COVID-19. The CDR3 runs from the conserved cysteine through the conserved F or W. D genes are given only for firm matches. Size tells how often a clone was seen (once, few, many) or the class of an expanded clone, and some rows leave it out.

v_call: TRBV12-3/TRBV12-4
d_call: TRBD1
clone_size: NA
j_call: TRBJ2-7
cdr3_aa: CASSWDRSSYEQYF
cdr3_nt: TGTGCCAGCAGTTGGGACAGGAGCTCCTACGAGCAGTACTTC

v_call: TRBV2
d_call: NA
clone_size: NA
j_call: TRBJ1-6
cdr3_aa: CASITGGSYNSPLHF
cdr3_nt: TGTGCCAGCATTACGGGAGGCTCCTATAATTCACCCCTCCACTTT

v_call: TRBV7-2
d_call: NA
clone_size: NA
j_call: TRBJ1-1
cdr3_aa: CASSPRRGLGDTEAFF
cdr3_nt: TGTGCCAGCAGCCCTAGAAGGGGGTTAGGCGACACTGAAGCTTTCTTT

v_call: TRBV7-6
d_call: NA
clone_size: NA
j_call: TRBJ2-7
cdr3_aa: CASSLGQKSYEQYF
cdr3_nt: TGTGCCAGCAGCTTAGGGCAGAAATCCTACGAGCAGTACTTC

v_call: TRBV5-6
d_call: NA
clone_size: few
j_call: TRBJ2-7
cdr3_aa: CASRQRAVTYEQYF
cdr3_nt: TGTGCCAGCAGACAGAGGGCGGTTACCTACGAGCAGTACTTC

v_call: TRBV11-3
d_call: NA
clone_size: few
j_call: TRBJ2-1
cdr3_aa: CASSLTSQGNNEQFF
cdr3_nt: TGTGCCAGCAGCTTAACTTCTCAGGGCAACAATGAGCAGTTCTTC

v_call: TRBV2
d_call: NA
clone_size: NA
j_call: TRBJ1-6
cdr3_aa: CASGGTANSPLHF
cdr3_nt: TGTGCCAGCGGGGGGACGGCTAATTCACCCCTCCACTTT

v_call: TRBV19
d_call: NA
clone_size: NA
j_call: TRBJ2-3
cdr3_aa: CASSIGGSETDTQYF
cdr3_nt: TGTGCCAGTAGTATAGGTGGGAGTGAGACAGATACGCAGTATTTT

v_call: TRBV7-3
d_call: NA
clone_size: NA
j_call: TRBJ2-1
cdr3_aa: CASSFRGRNYNEQFF
cdr3_nt: TGTGCCAGCAGCTTTAGGGGGAGGAACTACAATGAGCAGTTCTTC

v_call: TRBV15
d_call: NA
clone_size: NA
j_call: TRBJ1-4
cdr3_aa: CATSRDGHRSNEKLFF
cdr3_nt: TGTGCCACCAGCAGAGATGGGCACAGGAGTAATGAAAAACTGTTTTTT

v_call: TRBV9
d_call: TRBD2
clone_size: NA
j_call: TRBJ2-5
cdr3_aa: CASSTGTRGGETQYF
cdr3_nt: TGTGCCAGCAGCACCGGGACCCGGGGAGGGGAGACCCAGTACTTC

v_call: TRBV4-2
d_call: NA
clone_size: NA
j_call: TRBJ1-2
cdr3_aa: CASSQEVWGANYGYTF
cdr3_nt: TGTGCCAGCAGCCAAGAAGTGTGGGGAGCTAACTATGGCTACACCTTC

v_call: TRBV20-1
d_call: NA
clone_size: NA
j_call: TRBJ2-1
cdr3_aa: CSAGRLLTTYNEQFF
cdr3_nt: TGCAGTGCTGGTCGCCTGTTGACTACCTACAATGAGCAGTTCTTC

v_call: TRBV7-9
d_call: NA
clone_size: NA
j_call: TRBJ2-2
cdr3_aa: CASSLSLLLIGELFF
cdr3_nt: TGTGCCAGCAGCTTATCTCTCCTATTAATCGGGGAGCTGTTTTTT

v_call: TRBV12-3/TRBV12-4
d_call: TRBD2
clone_size: NA
j_call: TRBJ2-3
cdr3_aa: CASSLVAGGPDTQYF
cdr3_nt: TGTGCCAGCAGTTTAGTAGCGGGGGGCCCAGATACGCAGTATTTT

v_call: TRBV12-3/TRBV12-4
d_call: TRBD2
clone_size: NA
j_call: TRBJ2-2
cdr3_aa: CASSSPWTSGGYTGELFF
cdr3_nt: TGTGCCAGCAGTTCCCCGTGGACTAGCGGGGGGTACACCGGGGAGCTGTTTTTT

v_call: TRBV27
d_call: TRBD2
clone_size: NA
j_call: TRBJ2-3
cdr3_aa: CYGTSGRRVVGTDTQYF
cdr3_nt: TGTTATGGGACTAGCGGGAGACGGGTTGTGGGCACAGATACGCAGTATTTT

v_call: TRBV7-2
d_call: NA
clone_size: few
j_call: TRBJ1-1
cdr3_aa: CASSLEAGLADDFF
cdr3_nt: TGTGCCAGCAGCCTCGAGGCTGGACTAGCGGATGATTTCTTT

v_call: TRBV6-2/TRBV6-3
d_call: NA
clone_size: once
j_call: TRBJ1-2
cdr3_aa: CASSKDQPTGAYGYTF
cdr3_nt: TGTGCCAGCAGTAAGGACCAACCGACAGGAGCCTATGGCTACACCTTC

v_call: TRBV7-3
d_call: NA
clone_size: NA
j_call: TRBJ2-2
cdr3_aa: CASSPTNTGELFF
cdr3_nt: TGTGCCAGCAGCCCAACGAACACCGGGGAGCTGTTTTTT

v_call: TRBV19
d_call: NA
clone_size: NA
j_call: TRBJ1-1
cdr3_aa: CASSLVAGRNTEAFF
cdr3_nt: TGTGCCAGTAGTCTTGTGGCGGGGCGGAACACTGAAGCTTTCTTT

v_call: TRBV27
d_call: NA
clone_size: few
j_call: TRBJ1-1
cdr3_aa: CASTPGWGKMNTEAFF
cdr3_nt: TGTGCCAGCACCCCCGGCTGGGGGAAAATGAACACTGAAGCTTTCTTT

v_call: TRBV14
d_call: NA
clone_size: once
j_call: TRBJ2-3
cdr3_aa: CASSQEDTYTDTQYF
cdr3_nt: TGTGCCAGCAGCCAAGAGGACACCTACACAGATACGCAGTATTTT

v_call: TRBV20-1
d_call: NA
clone_size: NA
j_call: TRBJ2-5
cdr3_aa: CSARVLTQETQYF
cdr3_nt: TGCAGTGCTAGGGTCTTGACACAAGAGACCCAGTACTTC

v_call: TRBV20-1
d_call: TRBD2
clone_size: NA
j_call: TRBJ2-2
cdr3_aa: CSARGVGRAGGYTGELFF
cdr3_nt: TGCAGTGCTAGAGGTGTGGGGCGAGCGGGGGGTTACACCGGGGAGCTGTTTTTT

v_call: TRBV10-3
d_call: TRBD1
clone_size: NA
j_call: TRBJ1-2
cdr3_aa: CAISEQAGGSNYGYTF
cdr3_nt: TGTGCCATCAGTGAGCAGGCAGGGGGTTCTAACTATGGCTACACCTTC

v_call: TRBV6-1
d_call: NA
clone_size: NA
j_call: TRBJ1-2
cdr3_aa: CASSVDGGGGYTF
cdr3_nt: TGTGCCAGCAGTGTTGATGGGGGGGGTGGCTACACCTTC

v_call: TRBV7-2
d_call: TRBD1
clone_size: NA
j_call: TRBJ2-1
cdr3_aa: CASSSGQPHYNEQFF
cdr3_nt: TGTGCCAGCAGCTCGGGACAGCCCCATTACAATGAGCAGTTCTTC

v_call: TRBV20-1
d_call: TRBD1
clone_size: NA
j_call: TRBJ1-1
cdr3_aa: CSARRPRGSTEAFF
cdr3_nt: TGCAGTGCTAGACGCCCCAGGGGGTCTACTGAAGCTTTCTTT

v_call: TRBV21-1
d_call: NA
clone_size: NA
j_call: TRBJ1-6
cdr3_aa: CASSIYSSYNSPLHF
cdr3_nt: TGTGCCAGCAGCATTTACAGCTCCTATAATTCACCCCTCCACTTT

v_call: TRBV7-8
d_call: NA
clone_size: NA
j_call: TRBJ1-1
cdr3_aa: CASSLLPDTEAFF
cdr3_nt: TGTGCCAGCAGCTTACTACCGGACACTGAAGCTTTCTTT

v_call: TRBV7-7
d_call: NA
clone_size: NA
j_call: TRBJ1-1
cdr3_aa: CATSREVNTEAFF
cdr3_nt: TGTGCCACCTCACGAGAGGTTAACACTGAAGCTTTCTTT

v_call: TRBV2
d_call: NA
clone_size: few
j_call: TRBJ1-2
cdr3_aa: CARVEVGRRDGYTF
cdr3_nt: TGTGCCAGGGTAGAAGTGGGCAGGAGGGATGGCTACACCTTC

v_call: TRBV20-1
d_call: TRBD2
clone_size: NA
j_call: TRBJ2-7
cdr3_aa: CSARPSGIVGGGYEQYF
cdr3_nt: TGCAGTGCTAGACCCAGTGGGATCGTTGGGGGAGGGTACGAGCAGTACTTC

v_call: TRBV21-1
d_call: NA
clone_size: few
j_call: TRBJ2-2
cdr3_aa: CASSKATWAGELFF
cdr3_nt: TGTGCCAGCAGCAAAGCCACATGGGCCGGGGAGCTGTTTTTT

v_call: TRBV5-5
d_call: NA
clone_size: NA
j_call: TRBJ2-5
cdr3_aa: CASSEGHPGSAQYF
cdr3_nt: TGTGCCAGCAGCGAGGGACACCCAGGGTCTGCCCAGTACTTC

v_call: TRBV20-1
d_call: TRBD1
clone_size: few
j_call: TRBJ2-4
cdr3_aa: CSTNQGAENIQYF
cdr3_nt: TGCAGTACTAATCAGGGGGCCGAAAACATTCAGTACTTC

v_call: TRBV4-3
d_call: NA
clone_size: once
j_call: TRBJ2-3
cdr3_aa: CASSQEGNTQYF
cdr3_nt: TGCGCCAGCAGCCAAGAAGGGAATACGCAGTATTTT

v_call: TRBV5-3
d_call: NA
clone_size: few
j_call: TRBJ1-2
cdr3_aa: CASSLVTDLGYGYTF
cdr3_nt: TGTGCCAGCAGCTTGGTGACAGACTTAGGCTATGGCTACACCTTC

v_call: TRBV6-5
d_call: NA
clone_size: few
j_call: TRBJ2-7
cdr3_aa: CASSYYAGPFYEQYF
cdr3_nt: TGTGCCAGCAGTTATTACGCAGGGCCATTCTACGAGCAGTACTTC

v_call: TRBV4-2
d_call: NA
clone_size: NA
j_call: TRBJ2-7
cdr3_aa: CASSPPPGASGEQYF
cdr3_nt: TGTGCCAGCAGCCCCCCTCCGGGGGCTAGCGGCGAGCAGTACTTC

v_call: TRBV24-1
d_call: NA
clone_size: NA
j_call: TRBJ1-5
cdr3_aa: CATSDLHNGPQHF
cdr3_nt: TGTGCCACCAGTGATTTGCATAATGGGCCCCAGCATTTT

v_call: TRBV9
d_call: NA
clone_size: few
j_call: TRBJ2-3
cdr3_aa: CASSVAVNLGSDTQYF
cdr3_nt: TGTGCCAGCAGCGTAGCGGTGAATTTGGGCTCAGATACGCAGTATTTT

v_call: TRBV20-1
d_call: TRBD1
clone_size: NA
j_call: TRBJ2-7
cdr3_aa: CSARSQGDLVQYF
cdr3_nt: TGCAGTGCTAGATCACAGGGGGACTTAGTGCAGTACTTC

v_call: TRBV20-1
d_call: TRBD1
clone_size: NA
j_call: TRBJ1-2
cdr3_aa: CSASEQGGYGYTF
cdr3_nt: TGCAGTGCTAGTGAACAGGGGGGCTATGGCTACACCTTC

v_call: TRBV20-1
d_call: TRBD2
clone_size: NA
j_call: TRBJ2-7
cdr3_aa: CSARPAGTSGPYEQYF
cdr3_nt: TGCAGTGCTAGACCCGCCGGGACTAGCGGACCCTACGAGCAGTACTTC

v_call: TRBV28
d_call: NA
clone_size: once
j_call: TRBJ2-5
cdr3_aa: CASSSGFVGKETQYF
cdr3_nt: TGTGCCAGCAGTTCAGGCTTTGTGGGCAAAGAGACCCAGTACTTC

v_call: TRBV7-2
d_call: NA
clone_size: NA
j_call: TRBJ1-1
cdr3_aa: CASSLTGTMNTEAFF
cdr3_nt: TGTGCCAGCAGCTTGACTGGAACCATGAACACTGAAGCTTTCTTT

v_call: TRBV15
d_call: NA
clone_size: NA
j_call: TRBJ2-3
cdr3_aa: CATSRDEVVGSTDTQYF
cdr3_nt: TGTGCCACCAGCAGAGATGAGGTAGTTGGTAGCACAGATACGCAGTATTTT

v_call: TRBV29-1
d_call: NA
clone_size: NA
j_call: TRBJ1-6
cdr3_aa: CSIRTDYNSPLHF
cdr3_nt: TGCAGCATAAGGACGGACTATAATTCACCCCTCCACTTT

v_call: TRBV28
d_call: TRBD2
clone_size: NA
j_call: TRBJ2-1
cdr3_aa: CASSLSGSSYNEQFF
cdr3_nt: TGTGCCAGCAGCCTAAGCGGGAGCTCCTACAATGAGCAGTTCTTC